This T cell receptor beta chain was recovered during a study of blood T cell repertoires in COVID-19. Here immunoSEQ multiplex PCR was the method, and the copy in TCRdb shows in-frame clones only, minus some. Of over 300,000 clones in the sample, approximately 85% were seen once. The clonotype originates from a human donor in a cohort sampled during active COVID-19. Sample: peripheral blood.

CDR3 region: CASSLTPGTGNYGYTF. The CDR3 DNA is TGTGCCAGCAGCTTAACGCCCGGGACAGGGAACTATGGCTACACCTTC. The gene calls are TRBV7-3 and TRBJ1-2; 9 positions match TRBD1. V was clipped by 0 bases and J by 2 bases; unmatched bases: 4. Germline V gene lookup returns CDR1 SGHTA and CDR2 FQGTGA. The CDR3 runs 16 residues.